These 10 T cell receptor beta chains were all obtained from the same sample, sequenced in a study of CD8 T cells in ankylosing spondylitis. TCRdb re-derived calls from the 5' RACE reads in MiXCR, one entry per CDR3 protein. The sample shows about 250,000 distinct CDR3 sequences, roughly 10% of them seen only once. Sequencing was performed on blood, either unsorted or a sorted T cell fraction (not recorded which). The receptors originated from a male donor with ankylosing spondylitis or in good health (not recorded which).

This clonotype was seen at least ten times. The genes are TRBV11-2 and TRBJ2-7, with TRBD2 identical over 7 bases. Germline V CDR1 and CDR2: SGHAT, FQNNGV. The CDR3 spans 15 residues. Trimming removed 6 bases from V and 0 bases from J; junction bases left unmatched: 8. The CDR3, as DNA: TGTGCCAGCAGGATAACTGGCGGGAGCTCCTACGAGCAGTACTTC. Its protein product is CASRITGGSSYEQYF. Using reference TRBV11-2 and TRBJ2-7 for the parts outside the CDR3, the full variable domain is EAGVAQSPRYKIIEKRQSVAFWCNPISGHATLYWYQQILGQGPKLLIQFQNNGVVDDSQLPKDRFSAERLKGVDSTLKIQPAKLEDSAVYLCASRITGGSSYEQYFGPGTRLTVT.

Concerning this clonotype itself: A much larger clone is a single base away; this may be a read error. This chain links TRBV7-2 with TRBJ2-7; TRBD2 matches at 10 bases. The CDR3 totals 14 residues. Per the germline V gene, CDR1 is SGHTA and CDR2 is FQGNSA. After removal of 3 bases from V and 1 base from J, the junction contained 0 bases not matched to a gene. CDR3 nucleotide sequence: TGTACCAGCAGCTTGGGACTAGCGTCCTACGAGCAGTACTTC. It codes for CTSSLGLASYEQYF.

At least ten counts were recorded for this clonotype. V usage is TRBV6-5 and J usage is TRBJ2-1, with a tentative D call TRBD1 (6 bases). V lost 4 bases, J lost 12 bases, and 13 bases lay in between. Germline-derived CDR1 and CDR2 are MNHEY and SVGAGI. The CDR3 covers 12 residues. The CDR3 coding sequence is TGTGCCAGCAGTTCCGTGGACAGTGGGCAGTTCTTC. Encoded protein: CASSSVDSGQFF.

This clonotype was seen a few times. V usage is TRBV4-2 and J usage is TRBJ2-2, with TRBD2 identical over 9 bases. CDR3 length: 20 amino acids. With V trimmed by 6 bases and J by 5 bases, 22 bases remained unmatched. Germline V lookup: CDR1 LGHNA, CDR2 YNFKEQ. CDR3: CASSPHLRTSESSNTGELFF. The CDR3 coding sequence is TGTGCCAGCAGTCCACATTTGAGGACTAGCGAAAGTTCAAATACCGGGGAGCTGTTTTTT.

Ten or more counts support this clonotype. The genes are TRBV5-1 and TRBJ2-7, with no clear D. Trimming stripped 0 bases from V and 0 bases from J, with 10 bases between. The CDR3 loop spans 15 amino acids. Looked up from germline, CDR1 is SGHRS and CDR2 is YFSETQ. DNA of the CDR3: TGCGCCAGCAGCTTGGAACCGACGAGCTCCTACGAGCAGTACTTC. Encoded protein: CASSLEPTSSYEQYF.

Concerning this clonotype: A much bigger clone sits one base away, suggesting this may be a read error. The V call is TRBV2, the J call TRBJ1-1; 10 nucleotides match TRBD1. The CDR3 has 16 residues. Germline CDR1 reads SNHLY; CDR2 reads FYNNEI. The CDR3 region has the DNA TGTGCCACCAGTGGACAGGGGGTTTTGAGAAACACTGAAGCTTTCTTT. Amino acid sequence: CATSGQGVLRNTEAFF.

The CDR3: CASSRTGDTDTQYF. The DNA of the CDR3 is TGTGCCAGTAGCCGGACGGGTGACACAGATACGCAGTATTTT. The chain combines TRBV19 with TRBJ2-3; D is undetermined. V lost 6 bases and J 2 bases, leaving 12 bases between the germline ends. This CDR3 has 14 amino acids. In germline, CDR1 is LNHDA, CDR2 SQIVND (reference sequence).

J is TRBJ1-1 and V is TRBV11-3; D might be TRBD1 (6 bases). Between the trimmed V and J ends, which lost 5 bases and 2 bases, there was a span of 15 bases. Looked up from germline, CDR1 is SGHNT and CDR2 is YENEEA. The CDR3 spans 15 residues. The CDR3 DNA sequence: TGTGCCAGCAGCCGACGGACAGTTTTAAACACTGAAGCTTTCTTT. Protein product: CASSRRTVLNTEAFF.

This clonotype was seen ten or more times. V is TRBV4-1 and J is TRBJ1-2; 9 nucleotides align to TRBD1. V shed 4 bases, J shed 1 base, and the junction held 7 bases outside the gene matches. From germline, CDR1 is MGHRA and CDR2 YSYEKL. The CDR3 totals 16 residues. The CDR3 is CASSPVGTGLNYGYTF. The CDR3 DNA is TGCGCCAGCAGCCCGGTCGGGACAGGGCTTAACTATGGCTACACCTTC.

This clonotype was observed at least ten times. The CDR3 here is CASSRGHHGNTIYF. Written as DNA, the CDR3 is TGTGCCAGCAGCCGGGGACATCATGGAAACACCATATATTTT. This chain uses TRBV7-2 with TRBJ1-3, with a possible D match to TRBD1 (6 bases). Germline V gives CDR1 SGHTA, CDR2 FQGNSA. The V end lost 5 bases, the J end lost 3 bases, and 11 bases lay between the germline ends. This CDR3 is built from 14 residues.